One sample yielded the 19 T cell receptor beta chains listed below, sequenced in a study of T cell changes during pregnancy in multiple sclerosis. Repertoires were generated with immunoSEQ multiplex PCR, while TCRdb's copy carries only in-frame clones and drops some. The sample records some 20,000 clones, around nine tenths being singletons. Here the sequenced sample was CD8+ T cells from peripheral blood mononuclear cells, taken after pregnancy. These receptor sequences come from a female donor in good health, enrolled as a control in a pregnancy study.

This clone was seen just once. This specimen includes other DNA sequences encoding the same CDR3. The V gene is TRBV6-5, the J gene TRBJ1-5; 8 bases align to TRBD1. Trimming cost V 3 bases and J 2 bases; bases outside gene matches: 3. CDR3 length: 15 residues. Germline assignment: CDR1 MNHEY and CDR2 SVGAGI. CDR3 nucleotide sequence: TGTGCCAGCAGTTATGGACAGGGTGGCAATCAGCCCCAGCATTTT. This sequence encodes CASSYGQGGNQPQHF.

CDR3 DNA sequence: TGTGCCAGCAGTTACAATCGTCGGGGAGACTACGAGCAGTACTTC. Translated, it gives CASSYNRRGDYEQYF. The V and J genes are TRBV6-5 and TRBJ2-7, with D perhaps matching TRBD2 (5 bases). The V and J ends lost 2 bases and 3 bases respectively, with 14 bases between them. This CDR3 contains 15 residues. CDR1 MNHEY and CDR2 SVGAGI come from the germline V gene.

J is TRBJ2-1 and V is TRBV6-6; perhaps TRBD1 as D (5 bases). Germline CDR1 is MNHNY and CDR2 is SVGAGI (reference sequence). V was shortened by 4 bases and J by 0 bases, with 13 bases between the two germline ends. The CDR3 spans 16 residues. CDR3 amino acids: CASSSPDKSSYNEQFF. The CDR3 DNA reads TGTGCCAGCAGTTCCCCGGACAAGAGCTCCTACAATGAGCAGTTCTTC.

V gene TRBV7-2 combines with J gene TRBJ2-7; TRBD2 aligns across 10 bases. V was pared by 9 bases and J by 0 bases, with 8 bases of the junction left unmatched. The CDR3 extends over 15 amino acids. CDR1 and CDR2 (germline): SGHTA, FQGNSA. For the CDR3, the DNA is TGTGCCAGTAAAGAGGCTAGCGGGAGCTCCTACGAGCAGTACTTC. Translation: CASKEASGSSYEQYF.

The chain combines TRBV6-6 with TRBJ1-1; 8 bases line up with TRBD1. The CDR3 is made up of 14 amino acids. Germline-derived CDR1 and CDR2 are MNHNY and SVGAGI (reference sequence). Germline trimming cut 5 bases from V and 4 bases from J; bases unmatched to any gene: 6. The CDR3: CASSGLDRATEAFF. CDR3 coding DNA: TGTGCCAGCAGTGGACTGGACAGGGCCACTGAAGCTTTCTTT.

V usage is TRBV27 and J usage is TRBJ2-1; 11 nucleotides match TRBD1. The CDR3 runs to 15 residues. Germline-derived CDR1 and CDR2 are MNHEY and SMNVEV (reference sequence). Trimming at V came to 6 bases and at J to 4 bases, leaving 5 bases not matched to a gene. CDR3 loop: CASSSGTGGYNEQFF. CDR3 DNA sequence: TGTGCCAGCAGCTCCGGGACAGGGGGTTACAATGAGCAGTTCTTC.

The chain carries TRBV5-6 and TRBJ1-4, with 12 nucleotides matching TRBD1. CDR3 length equals 16 residues. V lost 4 bases to trimming and J lost 6 bases; unmatched junction nucleotides: 7. Germline-derived CDR1 and CDR2 are SGHDT and YYEEEE. The CDR3: CASSTGTGGADEKLFF. The CDR3 bases are TGTGCCAGCAGCACCGGGACAGGGGGCGCAGATGAAAAACTGTTTTTT.

V gene TRBV19 combines with J gene TRBJ1-2; 8 bases are a match to TRBD1. Germline loops: CDR1 LNHDA, CDR2 SQIVND (reference sequence). After removal of 8 bases from V and 7 bases from J, the junction contained 9 bases not matched to a gene. This CDR3 spans 13 amino acids. The CDR3 loop is CASFGQGASGYTF. The CDR3 DNA follows: TGTGCCAGTTTCGGACAGGGAGCTTCTGGCTACACCTTC.

The chain has TRBV6-5 and TRBJ1-1, with 9 bases matching TRBD1. CDR1 and CDR2 from the germline V gene are MNHEY and SVGAGI. Trimming took 6 bases from V and 0 from J; bases not matched to a gene: 5. The length of the CDR3 is 15 residues. CDR3 coding DNA: TGTGCCAGCAGCCCAGGGACAGGGATGAACACTGAAGCTTTCTTT. Translating gives CASSPGTGMNTEAFF.

The chain has TRBV27 and TRBJ2-5, with D perhaps TRBD2 (5 bases). The CDR3 extends over 12 amino acids. Trimming removed 3 bases at V and 5 bases at J, with 7 bases between. CDR1 and CDR2 from the germline V gene are MNHEY and SMNVEV (reference sequence). The chain's CDR3 is CASSLPGETQYF. CDR3 sequence (DNA): TGTGCCAGCAGTTTGCCGGGGGAGACCCAGTACTTC.

In this sample, this clone turned up once. This sequence joins TRBV6-5 and TRBJ2-3; 8 positions agree with TRBD2. V shed 2 bases, J shed 2 bases, and the junction held 6 bases outside the gene matches. Germline V gives CDR1 MNHEY, CDR2 SVGAGI. The CDR3 totals 16 residues. CDR3 coding DNA: TGTGCCAGCAGTTACGATCCAGCGGGGGTCACAGATACGCAGTATTTT. Translating it yields CASSYDPAGVTDTQYF.

The chain couples TRBV6-6 to TRBJ2-7, with 11 bases lining up with TRBD1. Germline trimming cut 5 bases from V and 5 bases from J; bases unmatched to any gene: 2. Germline V gene sequence: CDR1 MNHNY, CDR2 SVGAGI (reference sequence). The CDR3 is 13 amino acids. CDR3 protein: CASSGQGANEQYF. CDR3 DNA sequence: TGTGCCAGCAGTGGACAGGGGGCAAACGAGCAGTACTTC.

The genes are TRBV1 and TRBJ1-5; the tabulated D call, TRBD1, remains unverified against the DNA. TRBV1 is classified as a pseudogene. CDR3 length: 16 amino acids. CDR3 DNA sequence: TGCACCAGCAGCCAAACCCAGGGGGCTTATTTTCAGCCCCAGCATTTT. Residues: CTSSQTQGAYFQPQHF.

V usage is TRBV7-9 and J usage is TRBJ2-5, with TRBD2 identical over 13 bases. CDR3 length: 13 amino acids. With V trimmed by 10 bases and J by 5 bases, 4 bases remained unmatched. Per germline, CDR1 SEHNR and CDR2 FQNEAQ (reference sequence). Here the CDR3 DNA reads TGTGCCACCTTGGGACTAGCGGGGGAGACCCAGTACTTC. Protein: CATLGLAGETQYF.

The chain links TRBV15 to TRBJ1-2; 8 bases line up with TRBD1. CDR1 and CDR2 (germline): LNHNV, YYDKDF (reference sequence). CDR3 length equals 15 residues. With V trimmed by 3 bases and J by 3 bases, 6 bases remained unmatched. The CDR3 bases are TGTGCCACCAGCAGTACCAGGGGGCGCGACTATGGCTACACCTTC. Amino acid sequence: CATSSTRGRDYGYTF. Full variable domain (remainder filled in from reference TRBV15 and TRBJ1-2): DAMVIQNPRYQVTQFGKPVTLSCSQTLNHNVMYWYQQKSSQAPKLLFHYYDKDFNNEADTPDNFQSRRPNTSFCFLDIRSPGLGDTAMYLCATSSTRGRDYGYTFGSGTRLTVV.

Written as DNA, the CDR3 is TGTGCCATCAAGGAGGGGAAGACCGGGGAGCTGTTTTTT. The encoded protein is CAIKEGKTGELFF. The chain employs TRBV10-3 and TRBJ2-2, with TRBD2 as a possible D gene (6 bases). CDR1 ENHRY and CDR2 SYGVKD come from the germline V gene. This CDR3 spans 13 amino acids. The germline V and J ends were trimmed by 7 bases and 5 bases, with 11 bases remaining between them.

The chain combines TRBV29-1 with TRBJ2-3; 14 nucleotides align to TRBD2. CDR3 size: 19 residues. Germline CDR1 SQVTM, CDR2 ANQGSEA. With V trimmed by 5 bases and J by 2 bases, 15 bases remained unmatched. CDR3 coding DNA: TGCAGCGTTCCTAAACGCTCCGGGACTAGCGGGGGATTCACAGATACGCAGTATTTT. Protein product: CSVPKRSGTSGGFTDTQYF.

This clone has just one count. The CDR3 DNA follows: TGTGCCAGTAGTATAGAAGAAGGGACAGGGTCGGGGGCCGGGGAGCTGTTTTTT. Its protein product is CASSIEEGTGSGAGELFF. V is TRBV19 and J is TRBJ2-2, with 9 bases identical to TRBD1. The CDR3 covers 18 residues. Losses at the gene ends were 0 bases for V and 6 bases for J; bases not matched to a gene: 11. The germline V gene has CDR1 LNHDA and CDR2 SQIVND (reference sequence).

The chain combines TRBV7-9 with TRBJ2-2, with 7 bases lining up with TRBD1. CDR3 length: 16 amino acids. Germline-derived CDR1 and CDR2 are SEHNR and FQNEAQ (reference sequence). With 5 bases clipped from V and 0 bases from J, the junction kept 6 bases outside the gene matches. The CDR3 sequence: CASSTNRGPNTGELFF. As DNA, the CDR3 is TGTGCCAGCAGCACCAACAGGGGCCCGAACACCGGGGAGCTGTTTTTT. Full variable domain (remainder filled in from reference TRBV7-9 and TRBJ2-2): DTGVSQNPRHKITKRGQNVTFRCDPISEHNRLYWYRQTLGQGPEFLTYFQNEAQLEKSRLLSDRFSAERPKGSFSTLEIQRTEQGDSAMYLCASSTNRGPNTGELFFGEGSRLTVL.